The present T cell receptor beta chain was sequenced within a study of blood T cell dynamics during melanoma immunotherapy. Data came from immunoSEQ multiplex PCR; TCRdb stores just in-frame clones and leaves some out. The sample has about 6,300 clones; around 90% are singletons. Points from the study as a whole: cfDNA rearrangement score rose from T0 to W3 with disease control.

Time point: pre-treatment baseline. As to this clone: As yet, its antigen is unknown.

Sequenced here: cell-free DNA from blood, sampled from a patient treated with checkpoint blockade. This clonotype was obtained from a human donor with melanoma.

CDR3 nucleotides: TGTGCCAGCAGCTTAGGACAGACGAACACCGGGGAGCTGTTTTTT. It specifies CASSLGQTNTGELFF. The chain combines TRBV11-2 with TRBJ2-2; possible D gene TRBD1, 5 bases. The CDR3 is 15 residues long. V lost 1 base, J lost 0 bases, and 6 bases lay in between. Germline lookup yields CDR1 SGHAT and CDR2 FQNNGV.